A single sample is the source of the 27 T cell receptor beta chains below, sequenced in a study of blood T cell dynamics during melanoma immunotherapy. Time point noted: week 3, after first cycle of checkpoint inhibitor. Profiled with immunoSEQ multiplex PCR; TCRdb holds only in-frame clones, not every one. This table has several thousand clones, about 80% appearing once. The input for sequencing was blood, taken from a patient treated with checkpoint blockade. The source of these receptors is a human donor with melanoma.

The V and J genes are TRBV5-8 and TRBJ1-5, with D uncertain. The CDR3 spans 11 residues. The germline V and J ends were trimmed by 4 bases and 11 bases, with 10 bases remaining between them. Germline CDR1 reads SGHTS; CDR2 reads YDEGEE. The CDR3 bases are TGTGCCAGCAGCCTCGCAAAGGCCCAGCATTTT. Protein sequence: CASSLAKAQHF. The whole variable domain, filled in from reference TRBV5-8 and TRBJ1-5, reads EAGVTQSPTHLIKTRGQQATLRCSPISGHTSVYWYQQALGLGLQFLLWYDEGEERNRGNFPPRFSGRQFPNYSSELNVNALELEDSALYLCASSLAKAQHFGDGTRLSIL.

J is TRBJ1-3 and V is TRBV5-4, with 9 bases aligning to TRBD1. The CDR3 has 18 residues. The V gene end was trimmed by 4 bases and the J gene end by 2 bases; junction bases not matched to a gene: 13. CDR1 and CDR2 from the germline V gene are SGHNT and YYREEE (reference sequence). As DNA, the CDR3 is TGTGCCAGCAGCCAAGAGACAGGGGGGAAAGGCACTGGAAACACCATATATTTT. It is translated as CASSQETGGKGTGNTIYF.

V and J are TRBV6-1 and TRBJ1-1; 9 nucleotides line up with TRBD1. With 5 bases clipped from V and 6 bases from J, the junction kept 10 bases outside the gene matches. The CDR3 is made up of 15 amino acids. The germline CDR1 and CDR2 sequences are MNHNS and SASEGT. The CDR3 nucleotides are TGTGCCAGCAGTATACAGGGGGCCCAGTTGGCTGAAGCTTTCTTT. Translated: CASSIQGAQLAEAFF.

V gene TRBV6-6 combines with J gene TRBJ2-7, with D unresolved. The CDR3 is 11 amino acids. Looked up from germline, CDR1 is MNHNY and CDR2 is SVGAGI (reference sequence). V lost 6 bases, J lost 2 bases, and 5 bases lay in between. In DNA, the CDR3 is TGTGCCAGCAGCCAGACCTACGAGCAGTACTTC. This encodes CASSQTYEQYF.

The CDR3 DNA is TGTGCCAGCAGTGAATTAGAAACAGGTGAAGCTTTCTTT. It specifies CASSELETGEAFF. The V gene is TRBV2, the J gene TRBJ1-1; D possibly corresponds to TRBD1 (5 bases). The CDR3 sequence is 13 residues long. The V end was cut by 2 bases, the J end by 7 bases, with 11 bases between. Germline loops: CDR1 SNHLY, CDR2 FYNNEI.

The V gene is TRBV7-2, the J gene TRBJ1-1; a weak D match, TRBD1 (5 bases). Trimming took off 1 base at V and 0 bases at J, with 6 bases between the two ends. Germline CDR1 reads SGHTA; CDR2 reads FQGNSA. CDR3 length: 14 amino acids. The CDR3 here is CASSLGQLNTEAFF. CDR3 sequence (DNA): TGTGCCAGCAGCTTAGGACAGTTGAACACTGAAGCTTTCTTT.

The chain joins TRBV5-4 to TRBJ1-6; 8 bases agree with TRBD1. The CDR3 consists of 15 residues. Germline loops: CDR1 SGHNT, CDR2 YYREEE (reference sequence). V shed 4 bases and J 9 bases; nucleotides not matched to a gene: 9. This CDR3 is CASSPETGDGSPLHF. The CDR3 bases are TGTGCCAGCAGCCCCGAGACAGGGGACGGTTCACCCCTCCACTTT.

This clone was detected only a few times. This chain joins TRBV5-1 and TRBJ1-6, with TRBD1 matching 7 bases. The ends lost 0 bases at V and 11 bases at J; junction bases unmatched: 11. In germline, CDR1 is SGHRS, CDR2 YFSETQ. The CDR3 spans 16 residues. CDR3 residues: CASSLGGGGTVAPLHF. In DNA form, the CDR3 reads TGCGCCAGCAGCTTGGGTGGCGGCGGGACAGTGGCACCCCTCCACTTT.

The chain has TRBV19 and TRBJ2-2; perhaps D is TRBD1 or TRBD2 (5 bases each). Germline CDR1 reads LNHDA; CDR2 reads SQIVND (reference sequence). CDR3 length: 16 amino acids. V dropped 8 bases and J dropped 0 bases, with 16 bases sitting between them. The CDR3 DNA follows: TGTGCCAGTCGAGAGTACGGGGCCGCGAACACCGGGGAGCTGTTTTTT. Its protein is CASREYGAANTGELFF.

V is TRBV5-8 and J is TRBJ2-3, with TRBD1 matching 8 bases. Germline V lookup: CDR1 SGHTS, CDR2 YDEGEE. The CDR3 has 14 residues. Unmatched junction bases numbered 1, after V lost 3 bases and J lost 1 base. The CDR3 loop is CASSWGQGTDTQYF. The CDR3 nucleotides are TGTGCCAGCAGCTGGGGACAGGGCACAGATACGCAGTATTTT.

The V gene is TRBV10-2, the J gene TRBJ1-5; TRBD1 is a possible D gene (5 bases). From germline, CDR1 is WSHSY and CDR2 SAAADI. The CDR3 runs to 13 residues. V lost 6 bases and J lost 4, with 10 bases in between. As DNA, the CDR3 is TGCGCCAGCAGGGGGACGTTTAATCAGCCCCAGCATTTT. Translating it yields CASRGTFNQPQHF.

V usage is TRBV19 and J usage is TRBJ2-4; 8 bases are a match to TRBD2. V shed 5 bases and J 5 bases; nucleotides not matched to a gene: 14. In germline, CDR1 is LNHDA, CDR2 SQIVND (reference sequence). The CDR3 runs to 17 residues. The CDR3 DNA follows: TGTGCCAGTAGTTCGTCGTCTGGGCGGGGGGTTCAAAACATTCAGTACTTC. Amino acid sequence: CASSSSSGRGVQNIQYF.

The V gene is TRBV28, the J gene TRBJ2-7, with 10 bases fitting TRBD1. Germline CDR1 MDHEN, CDR2 SYDVKM. CDR3 length: 14 amino acids. The V segment lost 6 bases and the J segment 3 bases; nucleotides outside the gene matches: 5. The CDR3 here is CASSKTGGGYEQYF. The CDR3 DNA follows: TGTGCCAGCAGCAAGACAGGGGGCGGCTACGAGCAGTACTTC.

V usage is TRBV5-6 and J usage is TRBJ2-2; unclear D gene. This CDR3 comprises 13 residues. Trimming left V 1 base short and J 2 bases short, with 3 bases between. CDR1 and CDR2 from the germline V gene are SGHDT and YYEEEE. Written as DNA, the CDR3 is TGTGCCAGCAGCTTGCAAAACACCGGGGAGCTGTTTTTT. It translates to CASSLQNTGELFF.

This chain connects TRBV5-1 to TRBJ1-1, with D possibly being TRBD1 (6 bases). V gave up 0 bases and J gave up 7 bases, with 7 bases separating them. Per germline, CDR1 SGHRS and CDR2 YFSETQ. The CDR3 is 12 residues long. The CDR3 reads CASSLGGLEAFF. The DNA for the CDR3 is TGCGCCAGCAGCTTGGGGGGGCTTGAAGCTTTCTTT.

CDR3 region: CASSEGVIGVNTEAFF. CDR3 nucleotides: TGTGCCAGCAGTGAGGGAGTAATCGGGGTGAACACTGAAGCTTTCTTT. The chain links TRBV2 to TRBJ1-1, with D unresolved. The CDR3 is 16 amino acids. Trimming left V 3 bases short and J 0 bases short, with 14 bases between. CDR1 SNHLY and CDR2 FYNNEI come from the germline V gene. Complete variable domain (other parts from reference TRBV2 and TRBJ1-1): EPEVTQTPSHQVTQMGQEVILRCVPISNHLYFYWYRQILGQKVEFLVSFYNNEISEKSEIFDDQFSVERPDGSNFTLKIRSTKLEDSAMYFCASSEGVIGVNTEAFFGQGTRLTVV.

The chain employs TRBV5-6 and TRBJ1-1; unclear D gene. Germline V gene sequence: CDR1 SGHDT, CDR2 YYEEEE. The CDR3 extends over 15 amino acids. Trimming stripped 4 bases from V and 3 bases from J, with 16 bases between. In nucleotides, the CDR3 is TGTGCCAGCAGCCCCCGGGTTGGGTCGTACACTGAAGCTTTCTTT. Translation: CASSPRVGSYTEAFF.

The chain employs TRBV27 and TRBJ1-6; D remains ambiguous. The CDR3 spans 14 residues. From germline, CDR1 is MNHEY and CDR2 SMNVEV (reference sequence). V was shortened by 8 bases and J by 7 bases, with 15 bases between the two germline ends. CDR3 residues: CASPGPLRNSPLHF. The CDR3 bases are TGTGCCAGCCCGGGCCCCTTGAGGAATTCACCCCTCCACTTT.

In this sample, this clone turned up a few times. V usage is TRBV19 and J usage is TRBJ2-7, with D possibly being TRBD1 (6 bases). The CDR3 is 13 amino acids. The germline V and J ends were trimmed by 2 bases and 3 bases, with 8 bases remaining between them. Germline V lookup: CDR1 LNHDA, CDR2 SQIVND (reference sequence). The CDR3 nucleotides read TGTGCCAGTAGTATAATGGACAGCTACGAGCAGTACTTC. Residues: CASSIMDSYEQYF.

The J gene is TRBJ2-5, the V gene TRBV7-6; 10 bases match TRBD1. Unmatched junction bases numbered 3, after V lost 3 bases and J lost 2 bases. CDR1 and CDR2 (germline): SGHVS, FNYEAQ. The CDR3 contains 15 residues. The CDR3 is CASSLDRGGQETQYF. CDR3 DNA: TGTGCCAGCAGCTTGGACAGGGGGGGTCAAGAGACCCAGTACTTC.

This clone showed up just once. The V and J genes are TRBV6-5 and TRBJ2-1; either TRBD1 or TRBD2 may fit D (6 bases each). Trimming cost V 7 bases and J 9 bases, with 19 bases left between them. This CDR3 has 14 residues. The V gene's germline CDR1 is MNHEY and CDR2 SVGAGI. This chain's CDR3 is CASTTGGDSTEQFF. The DNA of the CDR3 is TGTGCCAGCACCACCGGGGGCGATTCCACTGAGCAGTTCTTC.

The chain carries TRBV2 and TRBJ2-1; 8 bases align to TRBD2. V lost 5 bases and J lost 5; bases outside the gene matches: 17. The length of the CDR3 is 18 residues. CDR1 is SNHLY, CDR2 FYNNEI, per germline. The CDR3 protein is CASSLTGGSPGPDNEQFF. The CDR3 DNA is TGTGCCAGCAGTTTAACGGGAGGGTCTCCTGGCCCCGACAATGAGCAGTTCTTC.

This sequence joins TRBV7-2 and TRBJ2-7, with 12 bases fitting TRBD2. Germline trimming cut 4 bases from V and 4 bases from J; bases unmatched to any gene: 8. Germline loops: CDR1 SGHTA, CDR2 FQGNSA. CDR3 length: 16 amino acids. CDR3 sequence (DNA): TGTGCCAGCAGCTCCCGGGCTAGCGGGGGGGGTTACGAGCAGTACTTC. Translation: CASSSRASGGGYEQYF.

The chain employs TRBV10-1 and TRBJ1-5; the D is unclear. Germline V gene sequence: CDR1 WNHNN, CDR2 SYGVQD (reference sequence). The V gene lost 0 bases and the J gene lost 3 bases, with 3 bases spanning the gap. The CDR3 contains 13 residues. CDR3 sequence reads: CASSESNNQPQHF. In DNA form, the CDR3 reads TGCGCCAGCAGTGAGTCCAACAATCAGCCCCAGCATTTT.

The rearrangement joins TRBV19 to TRBJ2-5, with 10 bases identical to TRBD2. The CDR3 contains 14 residues. V shed 3 bases, J shed 7 bases, and the junction held 5 bases outside the gene matches. The germline V gene encodes CDR1 LNHDA and CDR2 SQIVND (reference sequence). CDR3: CASSMLAGDRTQYF. CDR3 nucleotide sequence: TGTGCCAGTAGTATGCTAGCGGGAGATCGGACCCAGTACTTC.

Written as DNA, the CDR3 is TGTGCCAGCAGCAATATTGGAGGGGGCACTGAAGCTTTCTTT. This codes for CASSNIGGGTEAFF. V and J are TRBV21-1 and TRBJ1-1. TRBV21-1 represents a pseudogene. This CDR3 region has 14 residues.

The CDR3 reads CASSPQGNYNEQFF. CDR3 DNA sequence: TGTGCCAGCAGCCCCCAGGGGAATTACAATGAGCAGTTCTTC. J is TRBJ2-1 and V is TRBV9; maybe TRBD1 (6 bases). The CDR3 is 14 residues long. The germline V gene has CDR1 SGDLS and CDR2 YYNGEE. V shed 4 bases and J shed 4 bases, with 12 bases lying between them. Together with reference TRBV9 and TRBJ2-1, the CDR3 gives the full variable domain: DSGVTQTPKHLITATGQRVTLRCSPRSGDLSVYWYQQSLDQGLQFLIQYYNGEERAKGNILERFSAQQFPDLHSELNLSSLELGDSALYFCASSPQGNYNEQFFGPGTRLTVL.